Shown below are 17 T cell receptor beta chains from a single sample sequenced in a study of T cell clones after liver transplantation. Sequencing used immunoSEQ multiplex PCR; TCRdb keeps in-frame clones, though not all of them. The table has tens of thousands of clones, 80% to 85% seen once. This specimen was CD4+ T cells from blood, taken around 42 months after liver transplant. Every receptor here comes from a human patient who received a liver transplant. Some T cells may be transferred from the graft donor.

This chain links TRBV11-2 with TRBJ1-5; D gene uncertain. CDR1 and CDR2 from the germline V gene are SGHAT and FQNNGV. V was pared by 5 bases and J by 3 bases, with 11 bases between. The CDR3 sequence is 14 residues long. Written as DNA, the CDR3 is TGTGCCAGCAGCGCCGGGAGATTCAATCAGCCCCAGCATTTT. This translates into CASSAGRFNQPQHF.

V gene TRBV21-1 combines with J gene TRBJ1-1. TRBV21-1 is reported as a pseudogene. The CDR3 sequence is 14 residues long. The CDR3 region has the DNA TGTGCCAGCAGCAAGGGGGGACCCGTGGGGGAAGCTTTCTTT. It encodes CASSKGGPVGEAFF.

The chain carries TRBV19 and TRBJ2-2; D unclear. Looked up from germline, CDR1 is LNHDA and CDR2 is SQIVND (reference sequence). V dropped 6 bases and J dropped 1 base, with 15 bases sitting between them. The CDR3 consists of 16 residues. As DNA, the CDR3 is TGTGCCAGTAGATTCACCCGTCTCAGGAACACCGGGGAGCTGTTTTTT. Protein: CASRFTRLRNTGELFF. Using reference TRBV19 and TRBJ2-2 for the parts outside the CDR3, the full variable domain is DGGITQSPKYLFRKEGQNVTLSCEQNLNHDAMYWYRQDPGQGLRLIYYSQIVNDFQKGDIAEGYSVSREKKESFPLTVTSAQKNPTAFYLCASRFTRLRNTGELFFGEGSRLTVL.

V gene TRBV11-2 combines with J gene TRBJ2-3; 14 positions match TRBD2. The length of the CDR3 is 15 residues. CDR1 and CDR2 (germline): SGHAT, FQNNGV. The trim removed 6 bases at V and 3 bases at J, leaving 2 bases unmatched. This chain's CDR3 is CASRTSGRATDTQYF. Written as DNA, the CDR3 is TGTGCCAGCAGGACTAGCGGGAGGGCAACAGATACGCAGTATTTT. Combining the CDR3 with reference TRBV11-2 and TRBJ2-3 gives the whole variable domain EAGVAQSPRYKIIEKRQSVAFWCNPISGHATLYWYQQILGQGPKLLIQFQNNGVVDDSQLPKDRFSAERLKGVDSTLKIQPAKLEDSAVYLCASRTSGRATDTQYFGPGTRLTVL.

V gene TRBV2 combines with J gene TRBJ1-1, with 7 bases aligning to TRBD1. The CDR3 loop spans 13 amino acids. V gave up 6 bases and J gave up 0 bases; unmatched junction bases: 1. Germline V gene data show CDR1 as SNHLY and CDR2 as FYNNEI. Here the CDR3 reads CASRQGMNTEAFF. DNA for the CDR3: TGTGCCAGCAGACAGGGGATGAACACTGAAGCTTTCTTT.

The chain has TRBV7-9 and TRBJ1-2, with D unclear. In germline, CDR1 is SEHNR, CDR2 FQNEAQ (reference sequence). The V and J ends lost 2 bases and 1 base respectively, with 8 bases between them. This CDR3 contains 14 residues. CDR3 nucleotides: TGTGCCAGCAGCTTAATACGGAGTAACTATGGCTACACCTTC. This translates into CASSLIRSNYGYTF. Drawing the rest from reference TRBV7-9 and TRBJ1-2, the complete variable domain is DTGVSQNPRHKITKRGQNVTFRCDPISEHNRLYWYRQTLGQGPEFLTYFQNEAQLEKSRLLSDRFSAERPKGSFSTLEIQRTEQGDSAMYLCASSLIRSNYGYTFGSGTRLTVV.

This clone has only a few counts. This chain uses TRBV18 with TRBJ1-1; D is possibly TRBD1 (6 bases). Germline V gene data show CDR1 as KGHSH and CDR2 as LQKENI. This CDR3 comprises 13 residues. V dropped 5 bases and J dropped 7 bases, with 14 bases sitting between them. CDR3 loop: CASSSDRTDEAFF. The CDR3 coding sequence is TGTGCCAGCTCAAGCGATCGGACAGATGAAGCTTTCTTT. Variable domain in full (rest from reference TRBV18 and TRBJ1-1): NAGVMQNPRHLVRRRGQEARLRCSPMKGHSHVYWYRQLPEEGLKFMVYLQKENIIDESGMPKERFSAEFPKEGPSILRIQQVVRGDSAAYFCASSSDRTDEAFFGQGTRLTVV.

J is TRBJ2-3 and V is TRBV5-1; 14 bases align to TRBD2. Unmatched junction bases numbered 6, after V lost 4 bases and J lost 2 bases. CDR1 and CDR2 (germline): SGHRS, YFSETQ. The CDR3 sequence is 17 residues long. The chain's CDR3 is CASSGSTSGRVTDTQYF. CDR3 coding DNA: TGCGCCAGCAGCGGGTCGACTAGCGGGAGGGTCACAGATACGCAGTATTTT. Using reference TRBV5-1 and TRBJ2-3 for the parts outside the CDR3, the full variable domain is KAGVTQTPRYLIKTRGQQVTLSCSPISGHRSVSWYQQTPGQGLQFLFEYFSETQRNKGNFPGRFSGRQFSNSRSEMNVSTLELGDSALYLCASSGSTSGRVTDTQYFGPGTRLTVL.

The chain carries TRBV30 and TRBJ1-2; 11 bases agree with TRBD1. This CDR3 is built from 15 residues. J lost 4 bases, V lost 2 bases, and 6 bases had no gene match. The V gene's germline CDR1 is GTSNPN and CDR2 SVGIG (reference sequence). The CDR3 loop is CAWSLRTGGFYGYTF. The CDR3 nucleotides are TGTGCCTGGAGTTTACGGACAGGGGGCTTCTATGGCTACACCTTC. The full variable domain, in which reference TRBV30 and TRBJ1-2 provide the parts outside the CDR3, is SQTIHQWPATLVQPVGSPLSLECTVEGTSNPNLYWYRQAAGRGLQLLFYSVGIGQISSEVPQNLSASRPQDRQFILSSKKLLLSDSGFYLCAWSLRTGGFYGYTFGSGTRLTVV.

This rearrangement joins TRBV7-3 to TRBJ2-1, with 11 bases fitting TRBD2. This CDR3 spans 15 amino acids. The germline CDR1 and CDR2 sequences are SGHTA and FQGTGA. The J segment lost 4 bases and the V segment lost 5 bases, leaving 4 bases of the junction unmatched. The CDR3: CASSLGLAGYNEQFF. CDR3 nucleotide sequence: TGTGCCAGCAGCCTTGGACTAGCGGGTTACAATGAGCAGTTCTTC.

The chain couples TRBV2 to TRBJ2-7, with a weak D call TRBD1 (6 bases). CDR3 length: 12 residues. The ends were cut back, 6 bases at V and 5 bases at J, with 11 bases in the middle. Germline CDR1 SNHLY, CDR2 FYNNEI. In DNA, the CDR3 is TGTGCCAGCAGCTCTCAGGGGAACGAGCAGTACTTC. Translated, it gives CASSSQGNEQYF.

The chain links TRBV18 to TRBJ2-7, with D possibly TRBD1 on 6 matching bases. The ends were cut back, 6 bases at V and 3 bases at J, with 15 bases in the middle. Germline-derived CDR1 and CDR2 are KGHSH and LQKENI. The CDR3 consists of 14 residues. CDR3: CASSLRGADYEQYF. The CDR3 nucleotides read TGTGCCAGCTCGCTCAGGGGAGCGGACTACGAGCAGTACTTC.

The rearrangement joins TRBV11-3 to TRBJ2-1, with 7 positions matching TRBD2. CDR1 is SGHNT, CDR2 YENEEA, per germline. V trimming: 5 bases; J trimming: 0 bases; junction bases outside the gene matches: 13. The CDR3 has 18 residues. CDR3 protein: CASSPRGGRAISYNEQFF. For the CDR3, the DNA is TGTGCCAGCAGCCCTCGGGGCGGGAGAGCTATCTCCTACAATGAGCAGTTCTTC.

V usage is TRBV5-4 and J usage is TRBJ2-3; 7 bases match TRBD1. CDR1 and CDR2 (germline): SGHNT, YYREEE (reference sequence). V trimming: 2 bases; J trimming: 0 bases; junction bases outside the gene matches: 6. This CDR3 region has 16 residues. CDR3 in amino acids: CASSLRQGVSTDTQYF. The DNA of the CDR3 is TGTGCCAGCAGCTTAAGACAGGGAGTGAGCACAGATACGCAGTATTTT.

The rearrangement uses TRBV11-2 and TRBJ1-1, with a possible D match to TRBD1 (6 bases). From germline, CDR1 is SGHAT and CDR2 FQNNGV. Trimming cost V 1 base and J 4 bases, with 10 bases left between them. The CDR3 contains 14 residues. CDR3 DNA: TGTGCCAGCAGCTTAGGAGGGGGGTCCACTGAAGCTTTCTTT. Its translation is CASSLGGGSTEAFF.

The chain uses TRBV2 and TRBJ1-4; TRBD1 agrees at 8 bases. The ends lost 7 bases at V and 8 bases at J; junction bases unmatched: 9. CDR1 SNHLY and CDR2 FYNNEI come from the germline V gene. This CDR3 spans 14 amino acids. CDR3 region: CASILDRGGEKLFF. The CDR3 DNA reads TGTGCCAGCATCCTTGACAGGGGTGGGGAAAAACTGTTTTTT. The full variable domain, in which reference TRBV2 and TRBJ1-4 provide the parts outside the CDR3, is EPEVTQTPSHQVTQMGQEVILRCVPISNHLYFYWYRQILGQKVEFLVSFYNNEISEKSEIFDDQFSVERPDGSNFTLKIRSTKLEDSAMYFCASILDRGGEKLFFGSGTQLSVL.

This chain uses TRBV7-9 with TRBJ2-7; 9 bases line up with TRBD1. The CDR3 has 15 amino acids. Germline CDR1 and CDR2: SEHNR and FQNEAQ (reference sequence). V was clipped by 2 bases and J by 3 bases; unmatched bases: 5. This chain's CDR3 is CASSLPAGQGYEQYF. CDR3 coding DNA: TGTGCCAGCAGCTTACCTGCGGGACAGGGCTACGAGCAGTACTTC.